Below, one T cell receptor (beta chain) is given with its context. Antigen specificity is unknown. The data originate from a study of identifying expanded T cells in peripheral blood. Study-level points and caveats: Over approximately two and four weeks, about 15 and 18 clones changed, versus approximately 1.1 between replicates. Across healthy donors, higher total template counts meant significantly greater approximately two-week count variance.

CDR3 size: 14 residues. Trimming took off 8 bases at V and 1 base at J, with 12 bases between the two ends. From germline, CDR1 is MDHEN and CDR2 SYDVKM. Generated by immunoSEQ multiplex PCR, the TCRdb table keeps only in-frame clones and is missing some. The top ten clones hold roughly 21% of a sample with about 81,000 clones, roughly 84% of them seen once. The TCR sequence derives from a person between 18 and 70 years old in good health. Sequencing was carried out using blood. The chain recombines TRBV28 with TRBJ1-5; D is ambiguous. CDR3 DNA: TGTGCCAGCGGTTCTAAGTCGAGCAATCAGCCCCAGCATTTT. Translation: CASGSKSSNQPQHF.